A selection of T cell receptor beta chains follows, all from one sample in a study of blood T cell repertoires in COVID-19. Data came from immunoSEQ multiplex PCR; TCRdb stores just in-frame clones and leaves some out. The table has 200,000 to 250,000 clones, about 87% seen once. The sequencing sample was made of peripheral blood. These receptor sequences come from a man in his thirties or forties with COVID-19, enrolled during active disease. Each CDR3 is given with its conserved first and last residue. A D gene is named only where the DNA matches it firmly. Clone size is shown for a subset of rows, as once, few, many or a class of expanded clone.

>TRBD2|.|TRBJ2-7|TRBV7-2
TGTGCCAGCACCGCCGGGAGGCACTCCTACGAGCAGTACTTC
CASTAGRHSYEQYF
>TRBD2|.|TRBJ2-7|TRBV7-2
TGTGCCAGCAACCCGACTAGCGGGGGCCGCTACGAGCAGTACTTC
CASNPTSGGRYEQYF
>TRBD1|.|TRBJ1-4|TRBV30
TGTGCCTTGGGACAGGGGGCTTATAATGAAAAACTGTTTTTT
CALGQGAYNEKLFF
>.|few|TRBJ1-1|TRBV29-1
TGCAGCCCACAGAAAGACGGGGTAATCACTGAAGCTTTCTTT
CSPQKDGVITEAFF
>.|.|TRBJ1-6|TRBV5-1
TGCGCCAGCAGCTTGATGTCTGATTCACCCCTCCACTTT
CASSLMSDSPLHF
>TRBD1|.|TRBJ1-3|TRBV27
TGTGCCAGCAGTTTAAACAGGGGAAGAAACACCATATATTTT
CASSLNRGRNTIYF
>TRBD2|.|TRBJ2-4|TRBV13
TGTGCCAGCAGCCCCACTGCGACTAGCGGGGCTCAGTACTTC
CASSPTATSGAQYF
>.|.|TRBJ1-2|TRBV7-9
TGTGCCACCGGCGGGGGGAACTATGGCTACACCTTC
CATGGGNYGYTF
>TRBD1|.|TRBJ2-1|TRBV6-2/TRBV6-3
TGTGCCAGCAGTTTACAGGGGGCGCATGAGCAGTTCTTC
CASSLQGAHEQFF
>TRBD1|.|TRBJ2-7|TRBV27
TGTGCCAGCAGTTTATCGGGCCTGGACAGGGGGGGAACCTACGAGCAGTACTTC
CASSLSGLDRGGTYEQYF
>.|.|TRBJ2-2|TRBV19
TGTGCCAGTAGTACTCTAGGAGGGGGCGGCGGGGAGCTGTTTTTT
CASSTLGGGGGELFF
>TRBD1|.|TRBJ1-1|TRBV28
TGTGCCAGCTCCCCGCAGGGGGCTCAGGAAGCTTTCTTT
CASSPQGAQEAFF
>.|.|TRBJ1-1|TRBV5-6
TGTGCCAGCAGCCCGAACGTGGCCATAAACACTGAAGCTTTCTTT
CASSPNVAINTEAFF
>.|.|TRBJ1-3|TRBV6-2/TRBV6-3
TGTGCCAGCAGCTGGACCGGGGAGGGACCTGGAAACACCATATATTTT
CASSWTGEGPGNTIYF
>.|.|TRBJ1-5|TRBV9
TGTGCCAGCAGCGTAGAAGACGGGAGAAGCCAGCCCCAGCATTTT
CASSVEDGRSQPQHF
>TRBD1|.|TRBJ1-5|TRBV20-1
TGCAGTGCTAGTACAGGGGGAGTCAATCAGCCCCAGCATTTT
CSASTGGVNQPQHF
>TRBD1|.|TRBJ1-2|TRBV28
TGTGCCAGCAGTTTACCCGAGGGACAGGGCAGCTATGGCTACACCTTC
CASSLPEGQGSYGYTF
>.|.|TRBJ1-1|TRBV11-2
TGTGCCAGCAGCCTCCACCTTACAGGGAACACTGAAGCTTTCTTT
CASSLHLTGNTEAFF
>.|once|TRBJ1-1|TRBV18
TGTGCCAGCTCACCGCAGGGCTTGAACACTGAAGCTTTCTTT
CASSPQGLNTEAFF
>TRBD1|few|TRBJ1-6|TRBV4-1
TGCGCCAGCAGCCAAGAGGACAGGGATAATTCACCCCTCCACTTT
CASSQEDRDNSPLHF
>.|once|TRBJ2-7|TRBV15
TGTGCCACCAGCAGAGGTGACAGCCCGACATCCTACGAGCAGTACTTC
CATSRGDSPTSYEQYF
>.|.|TRBJ1-3|TRBV5-4
TGTGCCAGCACCCTCTCGGGGAGCTCTGGAAACACCATATATTTT
CASTLSGSSGNTIYF
>TRBD1|.|TRBJ1-1|TRBV6-5
TGTGCCGCAAAAAGGGACAGCCTAGCTTTCTTT
CAAKRDSLAFF
>.|.|TRBJ1-4|TRBV18
TGTGCCAGCTCACCATGGGAGGATGGTAATGAAAAACTGTTTTTT
CASSPWEDGNEKLFF
>.|few|TRBJ1-5|TRBV19
TGTGCCAGTAGTATCAGTCAGGGCAATCAGCCCCAGCATTTT
CASSISQGNQPQHF
>TRBD2|.|TRBJ2-5|TRBV9
TGTGCCAGCAGCGTAGGACTAGCGGGCCTCATCGGGCTCCTAGAGACCCAGTACTTC
CASSVGLAGLIGLLETQYF
>.|.|TRBJ1-2|TRBV6-5
TGTGCCAGCAGCCCACCCGGACATTATGGCTACACCTTC
CASSPPGHYGYTF
>.|.|TRBJ1-2|TRBV6-1
TGTGCCAGCAGTGAAAGGTGGGGCCGGGACTATGGCTACACCTTC
CASSERWGRDYGYTF
>.|.|TRBJ1-3|TRBV12-3/TRBV12-4
TGTGCCAGCAGTTTCGAGGGAAACACCATATATTTT
CASSFEGNTIYF
>.|.|TRBJ2-3|TRBV5-1
TGCGCCAGCAGCTTGGCCGAGCGAAAAAGGACAGATACGCAGTATTTT
CASSLAERKRTDTQYF
>.|.|TRBJ2-1|TRBV5-4
TGTGCCAGCAGCTTTCTCCTGACTCTAAACAATGAGCAGTTCTTC
CASSFLLTLNNEQFF
>TRBD2|.|TRBJ2-5|TRBV11-1
TGTGCCAGCAGCTTCGGGGGAGGGGACGAGACCCAGTACTTC
CASSFGGGDETQYF
>.|.|TRBJ2-1|TRBV12-3/TRBV12-4
TGTGCCAGCAGTTTAGGGAGTTTCAATGAGCAGTTCTTC
CASSLGSFNEQFF
>TRBD2|few|TRBJ2-2|TRBV29-1
TGCAGCGCCCTGGGACTAGCGGACTCGAACACCGGGGAGCTGTTTTTT
CSALGLADSNTGELFF
>.|few|TRBJ2-7|TRBV5-6
TGTGCCAGCAGCTTTGGTAACAGTATCTACGAGCAGTACTTC
CASSFGNSIYEQYF
>.|.|TRBJ1-2|TRBV15
TGTGCCACCAGCAGAGAGAATCTCCGAGGCCATGGCTACACCTTC
CATSRENLRGHGYTF
>TRBD1|.|TRBJ1-2|TRBV12-3/TRBV12-4
TGTGCCAGCGGACAGGGGGCGGATGGCTACACCTTC
CASGQGADGYTF
>.|.|TRBJ1-2|TRBV5-5
TGTGCCAGCAGGTTAGCGGATATTGATGGCTACACCTTC
CASRLADIDGYTF
>.|.|TRBJ2-2|TRBV14
TGTGCCAGCAGCGCCCGCTTCAGGGCCGGGGAGCTGTTTTTT
CASSARFRAGELFF
>.|.|TRBJ1-1|TRBV5-1
TGCGCCAGCAGCGGAGGACGGACGAACACTGAAGCTTTCTTT
CASSGGRTNTEAFF
>.|.|TRBJ2-3|TRBV5-1
TGCGCCAGCAGCCCCCTACCGGGACTCACAGATACGCAGTATTTT
CASSPLPGLTDTQYF
>.|.|TRBJ1-1|TRBV11-2
TGTGCCAGCAGCTTAGTGGCCCTGCTGCCTGAAGCTTTCTTT
CASSLVALLPEAFF
>TRBD1|.|TRBJ2-7|TRBV24-1
TGTGCCGGCCGGGACAGGACCATGGGCGAGCAGTACTTC
CAGRDRTMGEQYF
>.|.|TRBJ1-2|TRBV28
TGTGCCAGCAGTGGGCCTTTCAATGGCTATGGCTACACCTTC
CASSGPFNGYGYTF
>TRBD1|few|TRBJ2-1|TRBV27
TGTGCCAGCAGTTTATCGCCCACAGGGGGGAAGGGTGAGCAGTTCTTC
CASSLSPTGGKGEQFF
>TRBD2|once|TRBJ2-2|TRBV5-1
TGCGCCAGCAGCTTGACTAGCGGCGCGAACACCGGGGAGCTGTTTTTT
CASSLTSGANTGELFF
>.|.|TRBJ2-6|TRBV19
TGTGCCAGTAGTATAGAAGGGAGAGGTGTGCCTGGGGCCAACGTCCTGACTTTC
CASSIEGRGVPGANVLTF
>.|.|TRBJ2-1|TRBV6-5
TGTGCCAGCAGCCCGAGAGGGGGACTACATGAGCAGTTCTTC
CASSPRGGLHEQFF
>.|once|TRBJ2-5|TRBV15
TGTGTTACCTCGACAATTCCTTTTTACCAAGAGACCCAGTACTTC
CVTSTIPFYQETQYF
>TRBD1|once|TRBJ1-2|TRBV7-2
TGTGCCAGCAGCTTAGGACAGGGGGCTAACTATGGCTACACCTTC
CASSLGQGANYGYTF
>TRBD1|.|TRBJ1-1|TRBV30
TGTGCCTGGCACAGGGGGAACACTGAAGCTTTCTTT
CAWHRGNTEAFF
>TRBD1|.|TRBJ2-3|TRBV6-4
TGTGCCAGAAGGGGGACAGGGGGCGAGAAAGATACGCAGTATTTT
CARRGTGGEKDTQYF
>TRBD2|.|TRBJ2-7|TRBV24-1
TGTGCCACCAGTGACACCGGGACTAGGAGTTACGAGCAGTACTTC
CATSDTGTRSYEQYF
>.|.|TRBJ2-2|TRBV15
TGTGCCACCACCCTTCACGACAGTCCAGAAACCGGGGAGCTGTTTTTT
CATTLHDSPETGELFF
>.|.|TRBJ1-6|TRBV30
TGTGCCTGGAATACAGGGAGCTCCTATAATTCACCCCTCCACTTT
CAWNTGSSYNSPLHF
>TRBD1|once|TRBJ1-2|TRBV7-2
TGTGCCAGCAGCTTAAACGTCAGGGACAGAGATGGCTACACCTTC
CASSLNVRDRDGYTF
>.|.|TRBJ1-5|TRBV28
TGTGCCAGCAGTTTTCGGGGGGCTGAGGATGGCAATCAGCCCCAGCATTTT
CASSFRGAEDGNQPQHF
>TRBD1|.|TRBJ1-2|TRBV7-2
TGTGCCAGCAGCGTAACCGCCTCGACAGGGGGCGATGGCTACACCTTC
CASSVTASTGGDGYTF
>TRBD1|once|TRBJ1-5|TRBV6-6
TGTGCCAGCAGACAGGGGGCAAGAAATCAGCCCCAGCATTTT
CASRQGARNQPQHF